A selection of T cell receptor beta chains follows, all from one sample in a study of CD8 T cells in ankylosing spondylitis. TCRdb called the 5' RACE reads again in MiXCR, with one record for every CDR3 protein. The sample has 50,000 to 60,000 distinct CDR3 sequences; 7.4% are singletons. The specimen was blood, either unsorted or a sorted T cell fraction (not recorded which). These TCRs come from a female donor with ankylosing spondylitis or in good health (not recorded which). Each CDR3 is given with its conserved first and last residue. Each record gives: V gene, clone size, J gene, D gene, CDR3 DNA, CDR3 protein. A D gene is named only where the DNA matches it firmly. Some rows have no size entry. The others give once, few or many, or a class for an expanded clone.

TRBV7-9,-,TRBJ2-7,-,TGTGCCAGCAGCTTAGCAGCGGGGCAGTACTTC,CASSLAAGQYF
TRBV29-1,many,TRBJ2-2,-,TGCAGCGTTGACTTGGTTAACACCGGGGAGCTGTTTTTT,CSVDLVNTGELFF
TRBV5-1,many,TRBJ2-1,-,TGCGCCAGCAAGGGCTCATCAGGGTACAATGAGCAGTTCTTC,CASKGSSGYNEQFF
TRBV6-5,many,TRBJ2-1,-,TGTGCCAGCAGTTACTCGAAGGGGAGTGAGCAGTTCTTC,CASSYSKGSEQFF
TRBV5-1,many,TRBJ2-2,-,TGCGCCAGCAGGGTTAGCGAGAACACCGGGGAGCTGTTTTTT,CASRVSENTGELFF
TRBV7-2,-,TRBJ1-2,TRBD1,TGTGCCAGCAGCTTTGACAGGGAAGGATATGGCTACACCTTC,CASSFDREGYGYTF
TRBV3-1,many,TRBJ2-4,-,TGTGCCAGCAGCCAACTGCAGGATCTAGCCAAAAACATTCAGTACTTC,CASSQLQDLAKNIQYF
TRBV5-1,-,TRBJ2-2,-,TGCGCCAGCGAAGGGAGCCCCGGGACGATTAGCGGGGAGCTGTTTTTT,CASEGSPGTISGELFF
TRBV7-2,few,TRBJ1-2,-,TGTGCCAGCAGCTTAAGAGGTGGGCGGGAGTATGGCTACACCTTC,CASSLRGGREYGYTF
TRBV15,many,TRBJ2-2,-,TGTGCCACCAGCAGAGCCACCGCCGGGGCCGGGGAGCTGTTTTTT,CATSRATAGAGELFF
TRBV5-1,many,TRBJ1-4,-,TGCGCCAGCAGCTTGGGGGCCAGGGGCGGAAAACTGTTTTTT,CASSLGARGGKLFF
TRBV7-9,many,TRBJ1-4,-,TGTGCCAGCAGCTTAAGGTCTGCCGCAACTAATGAAAAACTGTTTTTT,CASSLRSAATNEKLFF
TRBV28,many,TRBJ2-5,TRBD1,TGTGCCAGCACCGCCGACAGGGTCCAAGAGACCCAGTACTTC,CASTADRVQETQYF
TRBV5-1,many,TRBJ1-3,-,TGCGCCAGCAGCTTGGCGGGCGGCGTCTCTGGAAACACCATATATTTT,CASSLAGGVSGNTIYF
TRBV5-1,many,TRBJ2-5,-,TGCGCCAGCAGCTACCAGCCGGTAACTCAAGAGACCCAGTACTTC,CASSYQPVTQETQYF
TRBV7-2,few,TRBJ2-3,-,TGTGCCAGCAGCTTCCGACACGGGGATACGCAGTATTTT,CASSFRHGDTQYF
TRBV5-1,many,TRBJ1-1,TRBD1,TGCGCCAGCAGCTTCGGACAGGGGGGATCTAAGAACACTGAAGCTTTCTTT,CASSFGQGGSKNTEAFF
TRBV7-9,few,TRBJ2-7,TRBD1,TGTGCCAGCAGCCCTTCGGGGACAGGACCCTACGAGCAGTACTTC,CASSPSGTGPYEQYF
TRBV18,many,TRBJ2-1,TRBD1,TGTGCCAGCTCACCACGGCGGGACAGGGGCTACAATGAGCAGTTCTTC,CASSPRRDRGYNEQFF
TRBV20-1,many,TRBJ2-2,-,TGCAGTGCTAGAGATGCGGAGCTCCAGAACACCGGGGAGCTGTTTTTT,CSARDAELQNTGELFF
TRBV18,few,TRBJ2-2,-,TGTGCCAGCTCACCCACGTCCGGGTATTCGAACACCGGGGAGCTGTTTTTT,CASSPTSGYSNTGELFF
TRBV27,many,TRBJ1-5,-,TGTGCCAGCAGTCGTTGGGGAATGGGAGACAATCAGCCCCAGCATTTT,CASSRWGMGDNQPQHF
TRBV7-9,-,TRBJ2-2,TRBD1,TGTGCCAGCAGCTTTACGACAGGGAGAACCGGGGAGCTGTTTTTT,CASSFTTGRTGELFF
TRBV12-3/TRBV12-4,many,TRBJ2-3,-,TGTGCCAGCAGTTCCCAGGGGACGGTCACAGATACGCAGTATTTT,CASSSQGTVTDTQYF
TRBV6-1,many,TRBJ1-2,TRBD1,TGTGCCAGCAGCCCCGAGGGGGCCGAAGCTAACTATGGCTACACCTTC,CASSPEGAEANYGYTF
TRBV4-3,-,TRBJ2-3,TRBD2,TGCGCCAGCAGCCTGCGACTAGCGATCGCAGATACGCAGTATTTT,CASSLRLAIADTQYF
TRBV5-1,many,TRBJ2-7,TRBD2,TGCGCCAGCAGCACCGGGACTATTATAGACTACGAGCAGTACTTC,CASSTGTIIDYEQYF
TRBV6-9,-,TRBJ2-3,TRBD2,TGTGCCAGCAGTTATCCCCCATGGATTGCCATCCCGACTAGCGGGGGGGCTTCGACAGATACGCAGTATTTT,CASSYPPWIAIPTSGGASTDTQYF
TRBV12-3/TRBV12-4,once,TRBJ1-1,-,TGTGCCAGCAGTCAACACAGGGACGCTTTCTTT,CASSQHRDAFF
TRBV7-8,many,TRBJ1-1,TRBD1,TGTGCCAGCAGCGAGGGACAGTGGACTGAAGCTTTCTTT,CASSEGQWTEAFF
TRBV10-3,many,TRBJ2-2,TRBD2,TGTGCCATCAGTGAACTAGCGGGAGCCAACGGGGAGCTGTTTTTT,CAISELAGANGELFF
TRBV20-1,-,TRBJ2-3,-,TGCATTGCAGGCCAGGCTCCGGGTAAGGCAGATACGCAGTATTTT,CIAGQAPGKADTQYF
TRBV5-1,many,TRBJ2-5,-,TGCGCCAGCAGCCACCCCTCGCAGGGGGGAGAGACCCAGTACTTC,CASSHPSQGGETQYF
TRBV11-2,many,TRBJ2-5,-,TGTGCCAGCAGCTTAGATCCGTACCGTTTATACTTC,CASSLDPYRLYF
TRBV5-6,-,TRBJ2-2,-,TGTGCCAGCAGCTTGGCCAGGGGGAACACCGGGGAGCTGTTTTTT,CASSLARGNTGELFF
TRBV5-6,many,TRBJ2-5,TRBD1,TGTGCCAGCAGCTCCGGGACAGGGGTACTAGAGACCCAGTACTTC,CASSSGTGVLETQYF
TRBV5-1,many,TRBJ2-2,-,TGCGCCAGCAGCTTCAACGCCGGGGAGCTGTTTTTT,CASSFNAGELFF
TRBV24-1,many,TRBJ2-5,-,TGTGCCACCAGTGATTTGAGGGGGAACCAAGAGACCCAGTACTTC,CATSDLRGNQETQYF
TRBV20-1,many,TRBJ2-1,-,TGCAGTGCTGGTCAGGGACTGAGCTCCTACAATGAGCAGTTCTTC,CSAGQGLSSYNEQFF
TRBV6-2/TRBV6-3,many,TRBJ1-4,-,TGTGCCAGCAGTACCACAAGGGAAAAACTGTTTTTT,CASSTTREKLFF
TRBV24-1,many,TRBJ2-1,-,TGTGCCACCAGTGGTACTAGACTAGATGCGGATGAGCAGTTCTTC,CATSGTRLDADEQFF
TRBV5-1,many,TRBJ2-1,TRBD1,TGCGCCAGCAGCTTTAGCAGGGGGCTTGTGAATGAGCAGTTCTTC,CASSFSRGLVNEQFF
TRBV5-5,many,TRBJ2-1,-,TGTGCCAGCAGCTTGGGCCTCGATAATCCTTACAATGAGCAGTTCTTC,CASSLGLDNPYNEQFF
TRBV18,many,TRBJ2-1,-,TGTGCCAGCTCACCCGTGACGGTCTCCGCCTACAATGAGCAGTTCTTC,CASSPVTVSAYNEQFF
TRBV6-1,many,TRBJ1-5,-,TGTGCCAGCACCTTATTAGGGGACTATAGCAATCAGCCCCAGCATTTT,CASTLLGDYSNQPQHF
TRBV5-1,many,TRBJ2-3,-,TGCGCCAGCAGCTTGGCAGGGGCCAGCACAGATACGCAGTATTTT,CASSLAGASTDTQYF
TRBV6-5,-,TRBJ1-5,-,TGTGCCAGCAGTTACTCGACCCATAGCAATCAGCCCCAGCATTTT,CASSYSTHSNQPQHF
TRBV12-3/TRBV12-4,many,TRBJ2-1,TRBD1,TGTGCCAGCGCGACAGGGAGTTACAATGAGCAGTTCTTC,CASATGSYNEQFF
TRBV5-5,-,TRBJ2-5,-,TGTGCCAGCACCAGGTCCGCAGGGGAGGAGACCCAGTACTTC,CASTRSAGEETQYF
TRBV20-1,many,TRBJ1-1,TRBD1,TGCAGTGCCCCCCCGACAGGGAGAAACACTGAAGCTTTCTTT,CSAPPTGRNTEAFF
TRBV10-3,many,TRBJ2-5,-,TGTGCCATCAGCCCCTCAGGGAATTCGGGGGAGACCCAGTACTTC,CAISPSGNSGETQYF
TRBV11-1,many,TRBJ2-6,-,TGTGCCAGCAGCTTATGGCCATGGACCAGCTTCTCTGGGGCCAACGTCCTGACTTTC,CASSLWPWTSFSGANVLTF
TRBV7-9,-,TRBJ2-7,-,TGTGCCAGCAGCTTACCCGTCGCGCAGCAAAGCTCCTACGAGCAGTACTTC,CASSLPVAQQSSYEQYF
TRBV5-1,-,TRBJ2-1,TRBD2,TGCGCCAGCAGCTTGAGGGCCGGGACTAGCGGGGCTAGCTCCTACAATGAGCAGTTCTTC,CASSLRAGTSGASSYNEQFF
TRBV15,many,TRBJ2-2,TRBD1,TGTGCCACCAGCACCCTCCCCGGGACAGGGAACACCGGGGAGCTGTTTTTT,CATSTLPGTGNTGELFF
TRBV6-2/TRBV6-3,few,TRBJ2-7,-,TGTGCCAGCAGACAGGTTACCTACGAGCAGTACTTC,CASRQVTYEQYF
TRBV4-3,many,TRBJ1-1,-,TGCGCCAGCAGCCAAGAGACAGGAAATATGAACACTGAAGCTTTCTTT,CASSQETGNMNTEAFF
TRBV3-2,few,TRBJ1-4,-,TGTGCCACCACCCAAGCCTGGACGGAAGGCACTAATGAAAAACTGTTTTTT,CATTQAWTEGTNEKLFF